Below are 19 T cell receptor beta chains sequenced from a single sample in a study of siplizumab effects on memory and regulatory T cells. Measured with immunoSEQ multiplex PCR; TCRdb has only the in-frame clones, and not every one. In the table there are around 72,000 clones, around 90% of which are singletons. Sequenced sample: CD8+ T cells sorted from blood. The source of these receptors is a human donor in good health.

This sequence joins TRBV4-1 and TRBJ1-1, with D perhaps TRBD1 (5 bases). Germline V gene data show CDR1 as MGHRA and CDR2 as YSYEKL. The CDR3 spans 15 residues. V was clipped by 0 bases and J by 5 bases, with 13 bases between them. The CDR3 sequence: CASSQDGWGKTEAFF. The CDR3 DNA follows: TGCGCCAGCAGCCAAGATGGATGGGGCAAAACTGAAGCTTTCTTT.

V is TRBV27 and J is TRBJ2-3; D is unclear. Germline V gene lookup returns CDR1 MNHEY and CDR2 SMNVEV (reference sequence). This CDR3 is 15 amino acids long. V was trimmed by 6 bases and J by 0 bases, leaving 13 bases between them. CDR3 bases: TGTGCCAGCAGGAGTCATACAACTAGCACAGATACGCAGTATTTT. Translating it yields CASRSHTTSTDTQYF.

V and J are TRBV10-3 and TRBJ2-1; D remains unclear. This CDR3 is 18 amino acids long. From germline, CDR1 is ENHRY and CDR2 SYGVKD. The V end was cut by 0 bases, the J end by 0 bases, with 15 bases between. CDR3: CAISESISPESSYNEQFF. The DNA for the CDR3 is TGTGCCATCAGTGAGTCGATTTCACCTGAGAGCTCCTACAATGAGCAGTTCTTC.

This chain joins TRBV25-1 and TRBJ2-1; 9 bases agree with TRBD2. With 0 bases clipped from V and 7 bases from J, the junction kept 4 bases outside the gene matches. The CDR3 extends over 15 amino acids. Germline V gives CDR1 MGHDK, CDR2 SYGVNS. DNA for the CDR3: TGTGCCAGCAGTGAATATGTACTAGCGGGTAATGAGCAGTTCTTC. It is translated as CASSEYVLAGNEQFF.

The chain employs TRBV6-6 and TRBJ1-5, with 7 bases identical to TRBD1. CDR3 length: 11 residues. The germline V gene has CDR1 MNHNY and CDR2 SVGAGI (reference sequence). J lost 4 bases, V lost 11 bases, and 2 bases had no gene match. CDR3 nucleotide sequence: TGTGCCTCACAGGGGAATCAGCCCCAGCATTTT. Translation: CASQGNQPQHF.

This sequence joins TRBV19 and TRBJ2-7; a possible D gene is TRBD1 (5 bases). Trimming left V 1 base short and J 3 bases short, with 13 bases between. CDR1 and CDR2 from the germline V gene are LNHDA and SQIVND (reference sequence). This CDR3 spans 15 amino acids. CDR3 in DNA: TGTGCCAGTAGTATAGGGCAGGGTTCCTACTACGAGCAGTACTTC. This sequence encodes CASSIGQGSYYEQYF.

The chain has TRBV6-5 and TRBJ2-7, with D perhaps matching TRBD1 (5 bases). Germline values: CDR1 MNHEY, CDR2 SVGAGI. The CDR3 runs to 15 residues. Trimming left V 0 bases short and J 5 bases short, with 14 bases between. The CDR3 DNA is TGTGCCAGCAGTTACTCGGAGAGCCCAGGGAACGAGCAGTACTTC. Translation gives CASSYSESPGNEQYF.

The V and J genes are TRBV2 and TRBJ1-2; tentative D call: TRBD1 (6 bases). This CDR3 is built from 14 residues. The V gene lost 1 base and the J gene lost 4 bases, with 10 bases spanning the gap. From germline, CDR1 is SNHLY and CDR2 FYNNEI. The CDR3 is CASSEGTEGYGYTF. CDR3 DNA: TGTGCCAGCAGTGAAGGGACAGAGGGCTATGGCTACACCTTC.

The V gene is TRBV10-1, the J gene TRBJ2-1; 12 bases agree with TRBD2. The CDR3 covers 14 residues. The trim removed 2 bases at V and 7 bases at J, leaving 0 bases unmatched. CDR1 is WNHNN and CDR2 is SYGVQD in the germline V gene (reference sequence). CDR3 sequence reads: CASSEGTSGNEQFF. In nucleotides, the CDR3 is TGCGCCAGCAGTGAGGGGACTAGCGGGAATGAGCAGTTCTTC.

The rearrangement joins TRBV14 to TRBJ2-7, with 11 bases matching TRBD1. The CDR3 runs to 15 residues. Germline V CDR1 and CDR2: SGHDN, FVKESK. The J segment lost 2 bases and the V segment lost 3 bases, leaving 3 bases of the junction unmatched. The CDR3 DNA reads as TGTGCCAGCAGCCACTGGACAGGGGGCACCTACGAGCAGTACTTC. Its translation is CASSHWTGGTYEQYF.

The chain has TRBV27 and TRBJ1-5; D is unclear. The CDR3 extends over 14 amino acids. Germline CDR1 and CDR2: MNHEY and SMNVEV (reference sequence). Trimming left V 4 bases short and J 7 bases short, with 14 bases between. CDR3 bases: TGTGCCAGCAGTTGGGGATTTCCGGGCCAGCCCCAGCATTTT. Protein: CASSWGFPGQPQHF.

This clone was counted ten times or more. The chain joins TRBV6-5 to TRBJ2-7; D unclear. There are 11 residues in the CDR3. Trimming removed 4 bases from V and 6 bases from J, with 7 bases in between. Germline CDR1 MNHEY, CDR2 SVGAGI. The CDR3 nucleotides read TGTGCCAGCAGTTCCTCTGCCGAGCAGTACTTC. Amino acid sequence: CASSSSAEQYF.

The V call is TRBV5-1, the J call TRBJ1-1; D perhaps matches TRBD1 (6 bases). The V gene's germline CDR1 is SGHRS and CDR2 YFSETQ. V lost 1 base to trimming and J lost 5 bases, with 9 bases between them. The CDR3 runs 13 residues. The CDR3 here is CASSLWDKTEAFF. CDR3 sequence (DNA): TGCGCCAGCAGCTTGTGGGACAAGACTGAAGCTTTCTTT.

This chain joins TRBV19 and TRBJ1-1; TRBD1 agrees at 12 bases. There are 13 residues in the CDR3. From germline, CDR1 is LNHDA and CDR2 SQIVND (reference sequence). The V gene end was trimmed by 8 bases and the J gene end by 4 bases; junction bases not matched to a gene: 2. The CDR3 is CASGTGGPTEAFF. CDR3 in DNA: TGTGCCAGTGGGACAGGGGGCCCCACTGAAGCTTTCTTT.

V is TRBV2 and J is TRBJ2-7; a weak D match, TRBD1 (6 bases). The CDR3 is made up of 13 amino acids. Trimming pared 3 bases from V and 5 bases from J, leaving 11 bases between. Germline V CDR1 and CDR2: SNHLY, FYNNEI. DNA of the CDR3: TGTGCCAGCAGTGAGCGGACAGTACACGAGCAGTACTTC. Translation gives CASSERTVHEQYF.

This clone was seen only once. The chain recombines TRBV21-1 with TRBJ1-5. TRBV21-1 is a pseudogene segment. The length of the CDR3 is 15 residues. CDR3 in DNA: TGTGCCAGGGGGTGGGTCAGGCATAGCAATCAGCCCCAGCATTTT. Encoded protein: CARGWVRHSNQPQHF.

The V and J genes are TRBV6-6 and TRBJ2-3, with a weak D call TRBD2 (5 bases). Trimming took off 1 base at V and 1 base at J, with 6 bases between the two ends. The CDR3 is made up of 14 amino acids. Germline lookup yields CDR1 MNHNY and CDR2 SVGAGI (reference sequence). The CDR3 sequence is CASSYLGGTDTQYF. In DNA, the CDR3 is TGTGCCAGCAGTTACTTGGGAGGCACAGATACGCAGTATTTT.

V gene TRBV14 combines with J gene TRBJ2-3; D is undetermined. The CDR3 covers 14 residues. Deletions cut 4 bases from V and 2 bases from J, with 10 bases between. The germline CDR1 and CDR2 sequences are SGHDN and FVKESK. For the CDR3, the DNA is TGTGCCAGCAGCCCCAGTGTATTCACAGATACGCAGTATTTT. Translation: CASSPSVFTDTQYF. The whole variable domain, filled in from reference TRBV14 and TRBJ2-3, reads EAGVTQFPSHSVIEKGQTVTLRCDPISGHDNLYWYRRVMGKEIKFLLHFVKESKQDESGMPNNRFLAERTGGTYSTLKVQPAELEDSGVYFCASSPSVFTDTQYFGPGTRLTVL.

This clone was detected only a few times. The chain has TRBV14 and TRBJ1-1; possibly TRBD1 for D (5 bases). The V and J ends lost 6 bases and 1 base respectively, with 9 bases between them. Germline CDR1 reads SGHDN; CDR2 reads FVKESK. CDR3 size: 13 residues. CDR3 amino acids: CASRKRGNTEAFF. The CDR3 DNA sequence: TGTGCCAGCAGAAAGAGGGGGAACACTGAAGCTTTCTTT.